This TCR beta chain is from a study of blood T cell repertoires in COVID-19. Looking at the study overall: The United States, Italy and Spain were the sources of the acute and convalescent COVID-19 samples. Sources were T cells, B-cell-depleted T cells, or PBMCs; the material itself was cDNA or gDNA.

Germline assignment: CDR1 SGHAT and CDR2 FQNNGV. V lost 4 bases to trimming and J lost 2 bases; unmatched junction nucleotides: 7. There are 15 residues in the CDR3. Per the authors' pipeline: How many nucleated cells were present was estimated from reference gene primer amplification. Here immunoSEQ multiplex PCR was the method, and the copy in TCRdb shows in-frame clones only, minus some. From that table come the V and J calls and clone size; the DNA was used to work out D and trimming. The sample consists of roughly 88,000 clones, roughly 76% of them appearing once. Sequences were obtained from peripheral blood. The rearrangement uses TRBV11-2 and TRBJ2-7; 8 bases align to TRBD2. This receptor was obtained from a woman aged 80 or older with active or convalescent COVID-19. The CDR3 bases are TGTGCCAGCAGCTCCACCCGGGGGGGCGCCTACGAGCAGTACTTC. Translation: CASSSTRGGAYEQYF.